The T cell receptor beta chain described here comes from a study of T-cell memory formation after mild COVID-19. At least ten counts were recorded for this clonotype. Its antigen is undetermined. Study conclusions and caveats: Clones that contracted clustered mainly in CM and EM if CD4+ and in EMRA if CD8+.

Amplification by 5'RACE using constant-segment primers produced TCR alpha and TCR beta cDNA libraries that carried sample barcodes and UMIs. TCRdb analysed the 5' RACE reads with MiXCR anew, one entry per CDR3 protein. The sample records fewer than 150,000 distinct CDR3 sequences, 14% to 15% being singletons. The junction had 10 bases not matched to a gene; V was cut back by 8 bases and J by 9 bases. This CDR3 has 13 residues. Germline V lookup: CDR1 SGDLS, CDR2 YYNGEE. This rearrangement joins TRBV9 to TRBJ1-4, with 7 bases lining up with TRBD1. Source material: PBMCs or a T cell subset sorted from them (not recorded which). The source of this sequence is an adult woman who had mild COVID-19 (a few samples of this study predate the infection). Cell type and time point are not known. The DNA of the CDR3 is TGTGCCAGTCAGGGGGGGGTCGGACAAAAACTGTTTTTT. As protein: CASQGGVGQKLFF.